A selection of T cell receptor beta chains follows, all from one sample in a study of blood T cell repertoires in COVID-19. Sequencing was performed with immunoSEQ multiplex PCR; in TCRdb, only in-frame clones are kept and a portion is missing. Here the sample spans some 350,000 clones, 65% to 85% being singletons. The material sequenced was peripheral blood. Receptors were obtained from a man in his thirties or forties with active or convalescent COVID-19. Each CDR3 is given with its conserved first and last residue. The D gene is left open where the match is weak. The listing skips clone size in some rows; elsewhere it reads once, few, many or a size class.

v_gene: TRBV29-1
j_gene: TRBJ1-2
d_gene: TRBD1
abundance: -
CDR3nt: TGCAGCGTGAGCGGAAGAGACAGGGGGTCTTATGGCTACACCTTC
CDR3aa: CSVSGRDRGSYGYTF

v_gene: TRBV4-2
j_gene: TRBJ2-7
d_gene: TRBD2
abundance: -
CDR3nt: TGTGCCAGCAGCCAAGTAACTAGCGTATACGAGCAGTACTTC
CDR3aa: CASSQVTSVYEQYF

v_gene: TRBV28
j_gene: TRBJ1-2
d_gene: -
abundance: -
CDR3nt: TGTGCCTCCTTTGGGGGGTTCCGCTACACCTTC
CDR3aa: CASFGGFRYTF

v_gene: TRBV7-8
j_gene: TRBJ1-6
d_gene: -
abundance: -
CDR3nt: TGTGCCAGCAGCTTAACAAGGAGCTCCTATAATTCACCCCTCCACTTT
CDR3aa: CASSLTRSSYNSPLHF

v_gene: TRBV14
j_gene: TRBJ2-7
d_gene: -
abundance: few
CDR3nt: TGTGCCAGCAGCCATAACAGAATAGACTACGAGCAGTACTTC
CDR3aa: CASSHNRIDYEQYF

v_gene: TRBV5-6
j_gene: TRBJ1-3
d_gene: -
abundance: -
CDR3nt: TGTGCCAGCAGCTTGTCGGGAGGGACCTTCTCTGGAAACACCATATATTTT
CDR3aa: CASSLSGGTFSGNTIYF

v_gene: TRBV19
j_gene: TRBJ1-6
d_gene: TRBD1
abundance: -
CDR3nt: TGTGCCAGTAGTATGGAGGGGGCCTCCTATAATTCACCCCTCCACTTT
CDR3aa: CASSMEGASYNSPLHF

v_gene: TRBV3-1/TRBV3-2
j_gene: TRBJ2-1
d_gene: -
abundance: -
CDR3nt: TGTGCCAGCAGCCAAGGTGGCGAGCGTGAGCAGTTCTTC
CDR3aa: CASSQGGEREQFF

v_gene: TRBV7-2
j_gene: TRBJ2-3
d_gene: -
abundance: -
CDR3nt: TGTGCCAGCAGCCCGGACTACCTTAGCACAGATACGCAGTATTTT
CDR3aa: CASSPDYLSTDTQYF

v_gene: TRBV14
j_gene: TRBJ1-3
d_gene: -
abundance: -
CDR3nt: TGTGCCATCCCCGTCTCTGGAAACACCATATATTTT
CDR3aa: CAIPVSGNTIYF

v_gene: TRBV6-1
j_gene: TRBJ1-5
d_gene: -
abundance: -
CDR3nt: TGTGCCAGCAGTGAATTCTACAGGGTTAATCAGCCCCAGCATTTT
CDR3aa: CASSEFYRVNQPQHF

v_gene: TRBV6-5
j_gene: TRBJ2-3
d_gene: -
abundance: -
CDR3nt: TGTGCCAGCAGCAGGGGTCAACGAGATACGCAGTATTTT
CDR3aa: CASSRGQRDTQYF

v_gene: TRBV5-4
j_gene: TRBJ1-6
d_gene: -
abundance: -
CDR3nt: TGTGCCAGCAGCTCCCCGGGGGGAAATTCACCCCTCCACTTT
CDR3aa: CASSSPGGNSPLHF

v_gene: TRBV6-6
j_gene: TRBJ1-5
d_gene: -
abundance: -
CDR3nt: TGTGCCAGCAGTCAACAGTCTAATCAGCCCCAGCATTTT
CDR3aa: CASSQQSNQPQHF

v_gene: TRBV30
j_gene: TRBJ1-1
d_gene: -
abundance: -
CDR3nt: TGTGCCTGGAGTCCTAGGACTGAAGCTTTCTTT
CDR3aa: CAWSPRTEAFF

v_gene: TRBV10-3
j_gene: TRBJ1-6
d_gene: -
abundance: once
CDR3nt: TGTGGGGCGCGAAACTCCTATAATTCACCCCTCCACTTT
CDR3aa: CGARNSYNSPLHF

v_gene: TRBV5-4
j_gene: TRBJ2-1
d_gene: TRBD2
abundance: few
CDR3nt: TGTGCCAGCAGCTTGGCCCGACTAGCTTACAACAATGAGCAGTTCTTC
CDR3aa: CASSLARLAYNNEQFF

v_gene: TRBV5-4
j_gene: TRBJ2-1
d_gene: -
abundance: -
CDR3nt: TGTGCCAGCAGCTTGGCCTACGGCAGGGTAGGGCAGTTCTTC
CDR3aa: CASSLAYGRVGQFF

v_gene: TRBV15
j_gene: TRBJ2-3
d_gene: TRBD1
abundance: -
CDR3nt: TGTGCCACCAGTAGGCGGCAGGGGGACACAGATACGCAGTATTTT
CDR3aa: CATSRRQGDTDTQYF

v_gene: TRBV6-5
j_gene: TRBJ2-3
d_gene: TRBD2
abundance: -
CDR3nt: TGTGCCAGCAGTCCAGCGGGGGGGGTTGGAGATACGCAGTATTTT
CDR3aa: CASSPAGGVGDTQYF

v_gene: TRBV5-1
j_gene: TRBJ1-1
d_gene: -
abundance: -
CDR3nt: TGCGCCAGCAGCTTGGTCCCCACAGGGAACACTGAAGCTTTCTTT
CDR3aa: CASSLVPTGNTEAFF

v_gene: TRBV7-3
j_gene: TRBJ1-1
d_gene: -
abundance: -
CDR3nt: TGTGCCAGCAGCTTAACGGCCGTTGCCATGAACACTGAAGCTTTCTTT
CDR3aa: CASSLTAVAMNTEAFF

v_gene: TRBV6-4
j_gene: TRBJ2-3
d_gene: TRBD2
abundance: -
CDR3nt: TGTGCCAGCAGTGACGAAGGCGGGAGAGGCGCAGATACGCAGTATTTT
CDR3aa: CASSDEGGRGADTQYF

v_gene: TRBV27
j_gene: TRBJ2-5
d_gene: -
abundance: -
CDR3nt: TGTGCCAGCAGTTCCCCCGGGGGGACCCAGTACTTC
CDR3aa: CASSSPGGTQYF

v_gene: TRBV4-2
j_gene: TRBJ1-4
d_gene: -
abundance: -
CDR3nt: TGTGCCAGCAGCCAAGATATGGGCAGGGGACAAGAAAAACTGTTTTTT
CDR3aa: CASSQDMGRGQEKLFF

v_gene: TRBV7-2
j_gene: TRBJ2-5
d_gene: TRBD1
abundance: -
CDR3nt: TGTGCCAGCAGCTTAGAGGCACAGGGGCAAGAGACCCAGTACTTC
CDR3aa: CASSLEAQGQETQYF

v_gene: TRBV6-5
j_gene: TRBJ2-5
d_gene: TRBD2
abundance: once
CDR3nt: TGTGCCAGCAGTTACCCCGGGACTAGCGGGGAAGAGACCCAGTACTTC
CDR3aa: CASSYPGTSGEETQYF

v_gene: TRBV4-1
j_gene: TRBJ2-3
d_gene: -
abundance: -
CDR3nt: TGCGCCAGCAGCCTCCAGAGCGGTACAGATACGCAGTATTTT
CDR3aa: CASSLQSGTDTQYF

v_gene: TRBV1
j_gene: TRBJ2-1
d_gene: -
abundance: -
CDR3nt: TGCACCAGCAGCCAAGAAGTCGCGGGGGGGCCTTCGGAACAGTTCTTC
CDR3aa: CTSSQEVAGGPSEQFF

v_gene: TRBV7-6
j_gene: TRBJ1-2
d_gene: -
abundance: -
CDR3nt: TGTGCCAGCAGCTTCTTGGAAGCAACCCCGGGCTATGGCTACACCTTC
CDR3aa: CASSFLEATPGYGYTF

v_gene: TRBV13
j_gene: TRBJ2-2
d_gene: -
abundance: -
CDR3nt: TGTGCCAGCAGCTTCAATGACGGCCGAGGTAGCCCCGGGGAGCTGTTTTTT
CDR3aa: CASSFNDGRGSPGELFF

v_gene: TRBV7-9
j_gene: TRBJ2-1
d_gene: -
abundance: -
CDR3nt: TGTGCCAGCAGCTTGGCCACAGCGGCGCTCTACAATGAGCAGTTCTTC
CDR3aa: CASSLATAALYNEQFF

v_gene: TRBV25-1
j_gene: TRBJ2-7
d_gene: -
abundance: -
CDR3nt: TGTGCCAGCGCCCCCCGGGGTTACAGCCACGAGCAGTACTTC
CDR3aa: CASAPRGYSHEQYF

v_gene: TRBV7-3
j_gene: TRBJ2-1
d_gene: TRBD2
abundance: -
CDR3nt: TGTGCCAGCAGCACCCTAGTGGGGCGGGGGTACAATGAGCAGTTCTTC
CDR3aa: CASSTLVGRGYNEQFF

v_gene: TRBV7-8
j_gene: TRBJ2-7
d_gene: -
abundance: -
CDR3nt: TGTGCCAGCAGCTTAGGGCAGCGCTACGAGCAGTACTTC
CDR3aa: CASSLGQRYEQYF

v_gene: TRBV7-2
j_gene: TRBJ1-2
d_gene: -
abundance: once
CDR3nt: TGTGCCAGCAGCTTAGCGGAGGGGCTAAACTATGGCTACACCTTC
CDR3aa: CASSLAEGLNYGYTF